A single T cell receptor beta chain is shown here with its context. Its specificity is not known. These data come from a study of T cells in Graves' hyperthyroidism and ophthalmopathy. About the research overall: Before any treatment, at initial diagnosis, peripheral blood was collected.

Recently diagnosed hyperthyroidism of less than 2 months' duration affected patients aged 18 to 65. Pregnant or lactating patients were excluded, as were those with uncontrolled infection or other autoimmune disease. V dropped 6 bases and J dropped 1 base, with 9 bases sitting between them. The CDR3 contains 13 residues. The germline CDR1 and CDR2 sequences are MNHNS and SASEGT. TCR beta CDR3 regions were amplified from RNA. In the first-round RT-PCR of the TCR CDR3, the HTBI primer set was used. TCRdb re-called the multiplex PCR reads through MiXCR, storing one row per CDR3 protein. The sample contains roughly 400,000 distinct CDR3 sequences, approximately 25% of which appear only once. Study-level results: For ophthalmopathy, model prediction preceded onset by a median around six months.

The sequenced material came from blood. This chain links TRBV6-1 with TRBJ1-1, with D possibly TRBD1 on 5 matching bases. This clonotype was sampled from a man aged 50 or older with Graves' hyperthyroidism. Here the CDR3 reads CASSRGRNTEAFF. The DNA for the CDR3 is TGTGCCAGCAGCCGGGGGAGGAACACTGAAGCTTTCTTT.